This passage covers 10 T cell receptor beta chains from one sample sequenced in a study of blood T cell repertoires in COVID-19. Measured with immunoSEQ multiplex PCR; TCRdb has only the in-frame clones, and not every one. The sample shows about 48,000 clones, more than 75% of them seen only once. Material for sequencing was peripheral blood. Receptors originate from a woman aged 60 to 75 with acute or convalescent COVID-19.

The CDR3 loop reads CASSPRLAVTGDEQFF. The DNA of the CDR3 is TGTGCCAGCAGCCCCCGACTAGCGGTAACGGGCGATGAGCAGTTCTTC. The chain employs TRBV9 and TRBJ2-1; 9 nucleotides align to TRBD2. V shed 4 bases, J shed 8 bases, and the junction held 13 bases outside the gene matches. The germline V gene has CDR1 SGDLS and CDR2 YYNGEE. This CDR3 has 16 amino acids.

The chain links TRBV4-1 to TRBJ1-2; D is unresolved. V gave up 1 base and J gave up 5 bases, with 11 bases separating them. Germline values: CDR1 MGHRA, CDR2 YSYEKL. This CDR3 contains 14 residues. The CDR3 reads CASSQVAETYGYTF. The CDR3 DNA follows: TGCGCCAGCAGCCAAGTGGCGGAAACTTATGGCTACACCTTC.

The chain recombines TRBV2 with TRBJ2-7; a possible D gene is TRBD2 (6 bases). This CDR3 contains 16 residues. Germline V gene sequence: CDR1 SNHLY, CDR2 FYNNEI. Trimming left V 5 bases short and J 3 bases short, with 20 bases between. The CDR3 nucleotides are TGTGCCAGCAGTTCATGGGGCGGGACCGACCACTACGAGCAGTACTTC. Amino acids: CASSSWGGTDHYEQYF. Full variable domain (rest looked up from reference TRBV2 and TRBJ2-7): EPEVTQTPSHQVTQMGQEVILRCVPISNHLYFYWYRQILGQKVEFLVSFYNNEISEKSEIFDDQFSVERPDGSNFTLKIRSTKLEDSAMYFCASSSWGGTDHYEQYFGPGTRLTVT.

The chain couples TRBV18 to TRBJ1-1, with 8 bases fitting TRBD1. Trimming removed 3 bases from V and 4 bases from J; junction bases left unmatched: 7. The CDR3 covers 15 residues. Germline CDR1 KGHSH, CDR2 LQKENI. The CDR3 region is CASSPPTGASTEAFF. In DNA, the CDR3 is TGTGCCAGCTCACCTCCGACAGGGGCGAGCACTGAAGCTTTCTTT.

V is TRBV5-1 and J is TRBJ2-3, with TRBD2 matching over 7 bases. This CDR3 has 16 residues. Trimming at V came to 0 bases and at J to 2 bases, leaving 6 bases not matched to a gene. CDR1 is SGHRS, CDR2 YFSETQ, per germline. CDR3 in DNA: TGCGCCAGCAGCTTGGAGGCTAGCGGCTACACAGATACGCAGTATTTT. Protein product: CASSLEASGYTDTQYF.

The V gene is TRBV19, the J gene TRBJ2-2, with unresolved D. Germline CDR1 reads LNHDA; CDR2 reads SQIVND (reference sequence). Deletions cut 11 bases from V and 3 bases from J, with 13 bases between. CDR3 length: 13 residues. The CDR3 reads CARVSSDTGELFF. The CDR3 bases are TGTGCCCGGGTCAGCTCGGACACCGGGGAGCTGTTTTTT.

The chain couples TRBV10-2 to TRBJ1-1; TRBD1 might be the D (5 bases). CDR1 and CDR2 from the germline V gene are WSHSY and SAAADI. Trimming stripped 6 bases from V and 5 bases from J, with 13 bases between. CDR3 length: 13 residues. CDR3 in amino acids: CASSLGGDTEAFF. The DNA of the CDR3 is TGCGCCAGCAGCCTCGGGGGGGATACTGAAGCTTTCTTT.

This chain joins TRBV25-1 and TRBJ2-1, with TRBD1 matching over 9 bases. V dropped 6 bases and J dropped 5; count of bases not matched to a gene: 8. Per the germline V gene, CDR1 is MGHDK and CDR2 is SYGVNS. The CDR3 length is 15 residues. The CDR3 sequence: CASRTGGTGHNEQFF. The CDR3 region has the DNA TGTGCCAGCAGGACTGGGGGGACAGGGCACAATGAGCAGTTCTTC.

The sample holds one count of this clone. J is TRBJ2-3 and V is TRBV6-5, with 9 bases fitting TRBD2. V shed 4 bases, J shed 4 bases, and the junction held 9 bases outside the gene matches. The CDR3 is made up of 16 amino acids. CDR1 is MNHEY, CDR2 SVGAGI, per germline. CDR3 sequence (DNA): TGTGCCAGCAGTTTACCGGCGGGAGGGCCCTCAGATACGCAGTATTTT. Residues: CASSLPAGGPSDTQYF.

This rearrangement joins TRBV24-1 to TRBJ1-3, with 10 bases lining up with TRBD1. CDR1 and CDR2 from the germline V gene are KGHDR and SFDVKD. After removal of 0 bases from V and 0 bases from J, the junction contained 4 bases not matched to a gene. This CDR3 is 18 amino acids long. The CDR3: CATSDLDRGPHSGNTIYF. For the CDR3, the DNA is TGTGCCACCAGTGATTTGGACAGGGGGCCCCACTCTGGAAACACCATATATTTT.